This paragraph reports one TCR beta chain. The assay was immunoSEQ multiplex PCR, and TCRdb's table has in-frame clones only and misses some. In the table there are approximately 200,000 clones, 85% of which are singletons. The V gene's germline CDR1 is MNHNY and CDR2 SVGAGI (reference sequence). The CDR3 has 20 amino acids. The J segment lost 4 bases and the V segment lost 5 bases, leaving 22 bases of the junction unmatched. The sample is drawn from a study of blood T cell repertoires in COVID-19. The wider study: The cDNA or gDNA used as material had been derived from T cells, B-cell-depleted T cells, or PBMCs.

The sequence was collected from a man in his forties or fifties who had recovered from COVID-19. The sample comprised peripheral blood. The V and J genes are TRBV6-6 and TRBJ2-5; 10 nucleotides line up with TRBD2. DNA of the CDR3: TGTGCCAGCAGTCTAAGGGGGCTAGGAGCTAGCGGGAGTTGGGGAGAGACCCAGTACTTC. Translation gives CASSLRGLGASGSWGETQYF.